The rows below give T cell receptor beta chains drawn from one sample of a study of blood T cell repertoires in COVID-19. The data were produced by immunoSEQ multiplex PCR, yet TCRdb's version contains in-frame clones alone and is incomplete. Among a few hundred thousand clones, around 89% were seen once, and the ten largest hold approximately 12%. The sample consisted of peripheral blood. The origin of the receptors is an older woman with acute or convalescent COVID-19. The CDR3 runs from the conserved cysteine through the conserved F or W. D genes are given only for firm matches. Clone size is given for some rows only: seen once, a few or many times, or a class if the clone is expanded.

V gene,D gene,J gene,clone size,CDR3 DNA,CDR3 protein
TRBV19,TRBD1,TRBJ1-1,once,TGTGCCAGTAAAGGGGGCCCTGAAGCTTTCTTT,CASKGGPEAFF
TRBV5-1,-,TRBJ2-4,-,TGCGCCAGCAGCTCATTAGCCAAAAACATTCAGTACTTC,CASSSLAKNIQYF
TRBV7-2,-,TRBJ1-6,-,TGTGCCAGCAGCTGGAGGAATTCACCCCTCCACTTT,CASSWRNSPLHF
TRBV7-2,TRBD2,TRBJ2-1,-,TGTGCCAGCAGCCCGGGACTAAAAGGGCAGTTCTTC,CASSPGLKGQFF
TRBV4-2,TRBD2,TRBJ2-1,-,TGTGCCAGCAGCCAAGAGTGGCGGGGGGGAGTGAGGAATGAGCAGTTCTTC,CASSQEWRGGVRNEQFF
TRBV11-3,TRBD2,TRBJ2-1,-,TGTGCCAGCAGCTTAGAAGGGACTAGCGGGGGGCGGGGTGAGCAGTTCTTC,CASSLEGTSGGRGEQFF
TRBV6-2/TRBV6-3,TRBD1,TRBJ1-5,-,TGTGCCAGCAGTTACCCTCTGACAGGGGGGCGTGGAAGCAATGTCAATCAGCCCCAGCATTTT,CASSYPLTGGRGSNVNQPQHF
TRBV19,TRBD2,TRBJ2-7,-,TGTGCCAGTAGCCACAGCGGGGGCTTTAAGGCCTACGAGCAGTACTTC,CASSHSGGFKAYEQYF
TRBV6-6,TRBD1,TRBJ2-7,-,TGTGCCAGCAGTTACCGGCAGGGGGACCACGAGCAGTACTTC,CASSYRQGDHEQYF
TRBV24-1,-,TRBJ1-5,-,TGTGCCACCAGTGATTTGGCGGGAAACAATCAGCCCCAGCATTTT,CATSDLAGNNQPQHF